This T cell receptor beta chain emerged from a study of control samples from healthy donors and cancer patients. The method was immunoSEQ multiplex PCR; TCRdb's version includes in-frame clones alone and lacks a portion of them. The data show roughly 89,000 clones, with 91% seen just once and roughly a sixth held by the top ten. J was trimmed by 7 bases and V by 3 bases; bases with no gene match: 6. CDR1 is LGHNA and CDR2 is YSLEER in the germline V gene. The CDR3 runs 14 residues. The rearrangement uses TRBV4-3 and TRBJ2-5; TRBD1 agrees at 9 bases. Sequenced material: blood. The sequence came from a man between 50 and 59 years old in good health. This CDR3 is CASSQGQGRGTQYF. In nucleotides, the CDR3 is TGCGCCAGCAGCCAGGGACAGGGAAGAGGGACCCAGTACTTC.